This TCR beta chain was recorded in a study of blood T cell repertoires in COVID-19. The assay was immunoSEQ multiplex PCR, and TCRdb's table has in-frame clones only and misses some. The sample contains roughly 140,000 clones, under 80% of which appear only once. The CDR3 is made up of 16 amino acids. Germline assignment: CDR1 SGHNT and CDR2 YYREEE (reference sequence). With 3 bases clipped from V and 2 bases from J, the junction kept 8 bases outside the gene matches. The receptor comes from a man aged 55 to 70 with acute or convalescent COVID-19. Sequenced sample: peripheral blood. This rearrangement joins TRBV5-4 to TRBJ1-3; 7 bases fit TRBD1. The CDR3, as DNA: TGTGCCAGCAGCTCCGACAGGGAAGTAACTGGAAACACCATATATTTT. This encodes CASSSDREVTGNTIYF.